A single sample is the source of the 25 T cell receptor beta chains below, sequenced in a study of blood T cells in healthy people across ages. Next came a second PCR, run for about 6 to 11 cycles, which used a sample-barcoded 5' primer along with a J-beta primer mix. A single record per CDR3 protein comes from TCRdb applying MiXCR to the 5' RACE reads. Of over 1,200,000 distinct CDR3 sequences listed, 55% to 75% are singletons. The sequenced sample consisted of blood. The receptor source for this set is a man aged 18 to 30 in good health.

CDR3 DNA sequence: TGTGCCAGCAGTGACTATGACAGAAGCAATCAGCCCCAGCATTTT. Translating gives CASSDYDRSNQPQHF. This sequence joins TRBV2 and TRBJ1-5; D is perhaps TRBD1 (5 bases). Trimming removed 3 bases at V and 1 base at J, with 10 bases between. This CDR3 has 15 amino acids. In germline, CDR1 is SNHLY, CDR2 FYNNEI.

This clonotype was seen a few times. CDR3 in DNA: TGCAGTGCTAGCCCCGAGAATGGTGGAGATACGCAGTATTTT. Encoded protein: CSASPENGGDTQYF. The V call is TRBV20-1, the J call TRBJ2-3; no firm D call. The V end was cut by 3 bases, the J end by 5 bases, with 15 bases between. Per germline, CDR1 DFQATT and CDR2 SNEGSKA (reference sequence). This CDR3 region has 14 residues.

This chain connects TRBV4-1 to TRBJ2-5, with no clear D. Trimming cost V 0 bases and J 6 bases, with 23 bases left between them. CDR3 length equals 18 residues. CDR1 MGHRA and CDR2 YSYEKL come from the germline V gene. The CDR3 here is CASSQDESTLSIGQTQYF. The DNA for the CDR3 is TGCGCCAGCAGCCAAGACGAGTCGACACTCTCTATAGGGCAGACCCAGTACTTC.

The J gene is TRBJ1-2, the V gene TRBV6-1; D is possibly TRBD1 (5 bases). Trimming left V 1 base short and J 4 bases short, with 10 bases between. This CDR3 has 14 residues. In germline, CDR1 is MNHNS, CDR2 SASEGT. For the CDR3, the DNA is TGTGCCAGCAGTGAAGGAGGGGCGGGCTATGGCTACACCTTC. It yields the protein CASSEGGAGYGYTF.

This clonotype was found a few times. V usage is TRBV7-2 and J usage is TRBJ1-5; D remains ambiguous. The germline V gene encodes CDR1 SGHTA and CDR2 FQGNSA. There are 13 residues in the CDR3. Trimming removed 3 bases at V and 5 bases at J, with 8 bases between. CDR3: CASSLEGYQPQHF. CDR3 sequence (DNA): TGTGCCAGCAGCTTGGAGGGTTATCAGCCCCAGCATTTT.

CDR3 residues: CATSRDLGGDEGYTF. CDR3 DNA: TGTGCCACCAGCAGAGATCTGGGGGGAGACGAAGGCTACACCTTC. This chain connects TRBV15 to TRBJ1-2, with a tentative D call TRBD1 (5 bases). Per the germline V gene, CDR1 is LNHNV and CDR2 is YYDKDF (reference sequence). Trimming removed 0 bases at V and 8 bases at J, with 16 bases between. The CDR3 extends over 15 amino acids.

This clonotype was seen more than once but under ten times. J is TRBJ2-4 and V is TRBV13; 11 bases are shared with TRBD2. Per germline, CDR1 PRHDT and CDR2 FYEKMQ (reference sequence). Trimming took 0 bases from V and 6 from J; bases not matched to a gene: 4. The CDR3 totals 16 residues. The CDR3 reads CASSLGPTSGRNIQYF. CDR3 sequence (DNA): TGTGCCAGCAGCTTAGGCCCCACTAGCGGGAGAAACATTCAGTACTTC.

The rearrangement joins TRBV10-1 to TRBJ2-3; possibly TRBD2 for D (5 bases). Germline loops: CDR1 WNHNN, CDR2 SYGVQD (reference sequence). The V end was cut by 5 bases, the J end by 3 bases, with 12 bases between. CDR3 length equals 14 residues. CDR3 nucleotides: TGCGCCAGCAGTCACCCGGGATTTACAGATACGCAGTATTTT. This gives the protein CASSHPGFTDTQYF.

The chain is built from TRBV12-3 or TRBV12-4 and TRBJ2-7; D not certain. There are 14 residues in the CDR3. The ends were cut back, 2 bases at V and 3 bases at J, with 11 bases in the middle. CDR3 DNA sequence: TGTGCCAGCAGTTTATCAAGGTTTGGCTACGAGCAGTACTTC. Its protein product is CASSLSRFGYEQYF.

The chain joins TRBV4-1 to TRBJ2-1; maybe TRBD2 (6 bases). This CDR3 comprises 17 residues. Trimming shortened V by 0 bases and J by 0 bases, and 12 bases separated the two germline ends. The germline V gene has CDR1 MGHRA and CDR2 YSYEKL. The CDR3 here is CASSQDARGHSYNEQFF. The CDR3 region has the DNA TGCGCCAGCAGCCAAGACGCGCGGGGCCACTCCTACAATGAGCAGTTCTTC.

The genes are TRBV5-1 and TRBJ2-6; D is perhaps TRBD1 or TRBD2 (5 bases each). The CDR3 loop spans 22 amino acids. Between the trimmed V and J ends, which lost 4 bases and 0 bases, there was a span of 29 bases. The germline CDR1 and CDR2 sequences are SGHRS and YFSETQ. The CDR3 is CASSLAPHRGSSSSSGANVLTF. DNA for the CDR3: TGCGCCAGCAGCCTGGCCCCTCATCGGGGCAGCTCATCAAGCTCTGGGGCCAACGTCCTGACTTTC.

This clonotype turned up a few times. The CDR3, as DNA: TGTGCCAGCAGTTACTCATTCGGGGTTGGCGGCTACACCTTC. This translates into CASSYSFGVGGYTF. The chain employs TRBV6-5 and TRBJ1-2, with D unclear. From germline, CDR1 is MNHEY and CDR2 SVGAGI. This CDR3 spans 14 amino acids. The V end lost 0 bases, the J end lost 8 bases, and 13 bases lay between the germline ends.

The chain has TRBV3-1 and TRBJ2-5; 7 bases fit TRBD2. Germline CDR1 LGHDT, CDR2 YNNKEL (reference sequence). The J segment lost 2 bases and the V segment lost 9 bases, leaving 6 bases of the junction unmatched. The CDR3 runs to 13 residues. The CDR3 DNA sequence: TGTGCCAGTCGAGCGGGACCGCAAGAGACCCAGTACTTC. Its translation: CASRAGPQETQYF.

This clonotype has more than one count but fewer than ten. This chain links TRBV13 with TRBJ2-5, with 8 bases lining up with TRBD2. TRBJ2-7 explains the end of the DNA better; the J call may be wrong. There are 15 residues in the CDR3. The V gene's germline CDR1 is PRHDT and CDR2 FYEKMQ (reference sequence). This CDR3 is CASSTTGTSVYEQYF. The CDR3 coding sequence is TGTGCCAGCAGCACCACCGGGACTAGTGTCTACGAGCAGTACTTC.

This clonotype was recorded a few times. This chain links TRBV7-9 with TRBJ2-7, with 8 positions matching TRBD1. V gave up 7 bases and J gave up 4 bases; unmatched junction bases: 9. Germline V gene lookup returns CDR1 SEHNR and CDR2 FQNEAQ (reference sequence). This CDR3 contains 14 residues. The CDR3 DNA follows: TGTGCCAGCAACCTACAGGGGGAGGAATACGAGCAGTACTTC. Amino acid sequence: CASNLQGEEYEQYF. The variable domain in full, with the rest retrieved from reference TRBV7-9 and TRBJ2-7, is DTGVSQNPRHKITKRGQNVTFRCDPISEHNRLYWYRQTLGQGPEFLTYFQNEAQLEKSRLLSDRFSAERPKGSFSTLEIQRTEQGDSAMYLCASNLQGEEYEQYFGPGTRLTVT.

The chain carries TRBV2 and TRBJ2-3, with TRBD2 matching over 7 bases. The CDR3 covers 15 residues. After removal of 6 bases from V and 4 bases from J, the junction contained 10 bases not matched to a gene. Looked up from germline, CDR1 is SNHLY and CDR2 is FYNNEI. The CDR3 bases are TGTGCCAGCAGGCCGCCCGGGAGGACGTCAGATACGCAGTATTTT. Translation: CASRPPGRTSDTQYF.

A single count supports this clonotype. The chain combines TRBV14 with TRBJ1-6; the D is unclear. The CDR3 has 13 amino acids. The germline V and J ends were trimmed by 3 bases and 8 bases, with 8 bases remaining between them. CDR1 SGHDN and CDR2 FVKESK come from the germline V gene. CDR3 sequence reads: CASSQAADSPLHF. CDR3 sequence (DNA): TGTGCCAGCAGCCAGGCAGCAGATTCACCCCTCCACTTT.

The rearrangement joins TRBV2 to TRBJ2-3, with 9 positions matching TRBD2. The CDR3 totals 16 residues. The ends lost 6 bases at V and 0 bases at J; junction bases unmatched: 7. Germline CDR1 and CDR2: SNHLY and FYNNEI. Here the CDR3 reads CASRETSGPSTDTQYF. DNA for the CDR3: TGTGCCAGCAGAGAGACTAGCGGACCTAGCACAGATACGCAGTATTTT.

The V and J genes are TRBV5-1 and TRBJ1-1; D is uncertain. Germline V gene sequence: CDR1 SGHRS, CDR2 YFSETQ. There are 14 residues in the CDR3. The germline V and J ends were trimmed by 4 bases and 11 bases, with 21 bases remaining between them. Here the CDR3 reads CASSPENGRGAAFF. The DNA for the CDR3 is TGCGCCAGCAGCCCGGAGAACGGACGGGGTGCGGCTTTCTTT.

This clonotype was counted a few times. The V gene is TRBV19, the J gene TRBJ2-5; 7 nucleotides align to TRBD1. V shed 5 bases and J 4 bases; nucleotides not matched to a gene: 4. This CDR3 is built from 13 residues. Germline assignment: CDR1 LNHDA and CDR2 SQIVND (reference sequence). The CDR3 coding sequence is TGTGCCAGTAGTGCCGACAGGGTAGAGACCCAGTACTTC. This encodes CASSADRVETQYF.

This clonotype turned up a few times. This chain links TRBV9 with TRBJ1-1, with D unclear. V shed 2 bases and J shed 1 base, with 6 bases lying between them. Germline CDR1 and CDR2: SGDLS and YYNGEE. The CDR3 contains 13 residues. This CDR3 reads CASSVSGNTEAFF. The CDR3 region has the DNA TGTGCCAGCAGCGTCTCGGGGAACACTGAAGCTTTCTTT. The whole variable domain, remainder taken from reference TRBV9 and TRBJ1-1, is DSGVTQTPKHLITATGQRVTLRCSPRSGDLSVYWYQQSLDQGLQFLIQYYNGEERAKGNILERFSAQQFPDLHSELNLSSLELGDSALYFCASSVSGNTEAFFGQGTRLTVV.

The chain is built from TRBV7-2 and TRBJ1-2, with 11 positions matching TRBD1. Losses at the gene ends were 5 bases for V and 8 bases for J; bases not matched to a gene: 19. The CDR3 has 18 residues. Germline V gene sequence: CDR1 SGHTA, CDR2 FQGNSA. The CDR3 spells CASSPTDRGRVLSGGYTF. CDR3 DNA: TGTGCCAGCAGCCCAACGGACAGGGGGCGGGTACTCTCCGGAGGCTACACCTTC. Combining the CDR3 with reference TRBV7-2 and TRBJ1-2 gives the whole variable domain GAGVSQSPSNKVTEKGKDVELRCDPISGHTALYWYRQSLGQGLEFLIYFQGNSAPDKSGLPSDRFSAERTGGSVSTLTIQRTQQEDSAVYLCASSPTDRGRVLSGGYTFGSGTRLTVV.

On this clonotype: A junction end diverges from the germline sequence, so it may reflect a read error. This chain joins TRBV5-1 and TRBJ2-3, with 9 bases matching TRBD2. The CDR3 runs to 17 residues. Per the germline V gene, CDR1 is SGHRS and CDR2 is YFSETQ. CDR3 sequence (DNA): TGCGCCAGCAGCATTCGACATAGCGGGGGAAGCGCAGATGCGCAGTATTTT. Translation: CASSIRHSGGSADAQYF.

The J gene is TRBJ2-7, the V gene TRBV29-1; the D is unclear. The CDR3 is 10 amino acids. Trimming pared 4 bases from V and 6 bases from J, leaving 7 bases between. Germline CDR1 is SQVTM and CDR2 is ANQGSEA. CDR3 bases: TGCAGCGTTGGTGCTGGCGAGCAGTACTTC. It is translated as CSVGAGEQYF.

V gene TRBV27 combines with J gene TRBJ2-5; 8 bases line up with TRBD1. TRBJ2-7 matches the DNA end more closely, so the J call is doubtful. The CDR3 has 15 residues. Germline CDR1 reads MNHEY; CDR2 reads SMNVEV (reference sequence). The CDR3 here is CASSPTLGTGNEQYF. CDR3 sequence (DNA): TGTGCCAGCAGCCCCACCCTAGGGACAGGTAACGAGCAGTACTTC.